These 20 T cell receptor beta chains originate from one sample sequenced in a study of cytomegalovirus exposure and HLA in healthy donors. Primers: 60 Vbeta forward and 13 Jbeta reverse. Libraries were prepared by immunoSEQ multiplex PCR; TCRdb keeps only in-frame clonotypes and omits some of them. The data contain some 150,000 clones, around 80% of them singletons. The sample was PBMCs. These receptors all stem from a woman aged 45-59 years in good health and CMV-seropositive.

This clone was detected a few times. This chain uses TRBV7-6 with TRBJ1-4; D ambiguous. The CDR3 loop spans 15 amino acids. CDR1 and CDR2 (germline): SGHVS, FNYEAQ. The V end was cut by 0 bases, the J end by 5 bases, with 10 bases between. The CDR3 sequence is CASSLAARPNEKLFF. The CDR3 coding sequence is TGTGCCAGCAGCTTAGCAGCTAGACCGAATGAAAAACTGTTTTTT.

The chain recombines TRBV4-3 with TRBJ2-4, with D possibly TRBD1 on 5 matching bases. The V and J ends lost 0 bases and 9 bases respectively, with 12 bases between them. The V gene's germline CDR1 is LGHNA and CDR2 YSLEER. CDR3 length: 14 amino acids. CDR3 DNA sequence: TGCGCCAGCAGCCAAGAGGGGCAGGGCGGCATTCAGTACTTC. It translates to CASSQEGQGGIQYF.

V and J are TRBV28 and TRBJ1-4; 9 bases agree with TRBD1. With V trimmed by 5 bases and J by 7 bases, 8 bases remained unmatched. This CDR3 has 15 residues. Per the germline V gene, CDR1 is MDHEN and CDR2 is SYDVKM. CDR3 sequence reads: CASSEPGQGIEKLFF. The CDR3 DNA reads as TGTGCCAGCAGTGAGCCGGGACAGGGAATTGAAAAACTGTTTTTT.

The rearrangement links TRBV7-9 to TRBJ2-3, with no clear D. CDR3 length: 10 residues. Trimming left V 5 bases short and J 5 bases short, with 2 bases between. Germline loops: CDR1 SEHNR, CDR2 FQNEAQ (reference sequence). The CDR3 here is CASSLDTQYF. The CDR3 DNA sequence: TGTGCCAGCAGCCTAGATACGCAGTATTTT.

J is TRBJ1-1 and V is TRBV18, with D unclear. The CDR3 runs 13 residues. V was shortened by 6 bases and J by 0 bases, with 8 bases between the two germline ends. Looked up from germline, CDR1 is KGHSH and CDR2 is LQKENI. In nucleotides, the CDR3 is TGTGCCAGCTCCCCCCTAGTGAACACTGAAGCTTTCTTT. This encodes CASSPLVNTEAFF.

The chain employs TRBV30 and TRBJ1-2; TRBD1 is a possible D gene (6 bases). The germline V gene has CDR1 GTSNPN and CDR2 SVGIG (reference sequence). CDR3 length: 14 residues. Trimming cost V 1 base and J 3 bases, with 12 bases left between them. CDR3 in amino acids: CAWSGTGFDYGYTF. The CDR3 nucleotides are TGTGCCTGGAGTGGTACAGGGTTTGACTATGGCTACACCTTC.

The CDR3 nucleotides read TGTGCCATCAGTCAGCCGGACAGCCCATACTATGGCTACACCTTC. Residues: CAISQPDSPYYGYTF. The chain has TRBV10-3 and TRBJ1-2, with D possibly TRBD1 on 6 matching bases. The V and J ends lost 5 bases and 3 bases respectively, with 16 bases between them. The length of the CDR3 is 15 residues. Germline-derived CDR1 and CDR2 are ENHRY and SYGVKD.

There are a few counts of this clone. The rearrangement uses TRBV7-8 and TRBJ1-1; possibly TRBD1 for D (5 bases). Germline V gives CDR1 SGHVS, CDR2 FQNEAQ. The CDR3 covers 16 residues. Deletions cut 4 bases from V and 2 bases from J, with 17 bases between. DNA of the CDR3: TGTGCCAGCAGCTGGAGAAGGACACCCGGCAACACTGAAGCTTTCTTT. This gives the protein CASSWRRTPGNTEAFF.

The V and J genes are TRBV5-1 and TRBJ2-3; D uncertain. V was cut by 5 bases and J by 3 bases, with 4 bases left in between. This CDR3 is built from 11 residues. Germline-derived CDR1 and CDR2 are SGHRS and YFSETQ. The CDR3 here is CASRQTDTQYF. In DNA form, the CDR3 reads TGCGCCAGCAGGCAGACAGATACGCAGTATTTT.

The chain employs TRBV19 and TRBJ1-4; D is undetermined. V lost 8 bases and J lost 8, with 15 bases in between. CDR3 length equals 13 residues. CDR1 and CDR2 from the germline V gene are LNHDA and SQIVND (reference sequence). The CDR3 spells CASPNSGSEKLFF. Written as DNA, the CDR3 is TGTGCCAGTCCGAACTCGGGTAGCGAAAAACTGTTTTTT.

The chain recombines TRBV5-4 with TRBJ2-3; 12 nucleotides match TRBD2. J was trimmed by 0 bases and V by 1 base; bases with no gene match: 6. CDR1 and CDR2 (germline): SGHNT, YYREEE (reference sequence). The CDR3 runs 18 residues. The CDR3 protein is CASSLPLAGGPSTDTQYF. CDR3 DNA sequence: TGTGCCAGCAGCTTGCCACTAGCGGGGGGACCAAGCACAGATACGCAGTATTTT.

V is TRBV5-6 and J is TRBJ1-2; D is perhaps TRBD1 (5 bases). The V gene's germline CDR1 is SGHDT and CDR2 YYEEEE. The V and J ends lost 4 bases and 2 bases respectively, with 12 bases between them. This CDR3 region has 14 residues. The CDR3: CASSPVGVNYGYTF. For the CDR3, the DNA is TGTGCCAGCAGCCCAGTAGGGGTGAACTATGGCTACACCTTC.

J is TRBJ2-1 and V is TRBV5-1; D ambiguous. The germline CDR1 and CDR2 sequences are SGHRS and YFSETQ. CDR3 length: 16 amino acids. V gave up 0 bases and J gave up 0 bases, with 10 bases separating them. The DNA for the CDR3 is TGCGCCAGCAGCTTGGTACAGATGAGCTCCTACAATGAGCAGTTCTTC. Amino acids: CASSLVQMSSYNEQFF. Together with reference TRBV5-1 and TRBJ2-1, the CDR3 gives the full variable domain: KAGVTQTPRYLIKTRGQQVTLSCSPISGHRSVSWYQQTPGQGLQFLFEYFSETQRNKGNFPGRFSGRQFSNSRSEMNVSTLELGDSALYLCASSLVQMSSYNEQFFGPGTRLTVL.

The chain links TRBV7-8 to TRBJ2-5, with D perhaps matching TRBD1 (6 bases). The V and J ends lost 5 bases and 9 bases respectively, with 22 bases between them. This CDR3 is built from 15 residues. Germline V gene sequence: CDR1 SGHVS, CDR2 FQNEAQ. The CDR3 loop reads CASSLDGTLTGAQYF. The CDR3 region has the DNA TGTGCCAGCAGCCTAGACGGGACACTCACTGGGGCCCAGTACTTC.

The chain employs TRBV19 and TRBJ2-1, with TRBD2 identical over 8 bases. The germline V gene encodes CDR1 LNHDA and CDR2 SQIVND (reference sequence). V lost 1 base and J lost 4; bases outside the gene matches: 9. CDR3 length: 17 amino acids. The DNA for the CDR3 is TGTGCCAGTAGTATAGGAGGAGCGGGGGCCCAATACAATGAGCAGTTCTTC. This sequence encodes CASSIGGAGAQYNEQFF.

The genes are TRBV7-2 and TRBJ2-5, with 11 bases fitting TRBD2. Germline V gene lookup returns CDR1 SGHTA and CDR2 FQGNSA. The CDR3 is 15 residues long. Trimming cost V 5 bases and J 5 bases; bases outside gene matches: 7. As DNA, the CDR3 is TGTGCCAGCAGCGAGCCACTAGCGGGAGTTGAGACCCAGTACTTC. It encodes CASSEPLAGVETQYF.

This clone was counted once. The chain has TRBV7-2 and TRBJ2-1; 9 nucleotides align to TRBD1. CDR3 length equals 15 residues. The germline CDR1 and CDR2 sequences are SGHTA and FQGNSA. V lost 5 bases, J lost 10 bases, and 12 bases stayed unmatched. The CDR3 is CASSPYRTGAQEQFF. CDR3 in DNA: TGTGCCAGCAGCCCTTACAGGACAGGGGCCCAGGAGCAGTTCTTC. Full variable domain (outside the CDR3, taken from reference TRBV7-2 and TRBJ2-1): GAGVSQSPSNKVTEKGKDVELRCDPISGHTALYWYRQSLGQGLEFLIYFQGNSAPDKSGLPSDRFSAERTGGSVSTLTIQRTQQEDSAVYLCASSPYRTGAQEQFFGPGTRLTVL.

V and J are TRBV7-8 and TRBJ2-1; D call uncertain. The ends were cut back, 5 bases at V and 3 bases at J, with 5 bases in the middle. The CDR3 runs to 12 residues. The germline V gene encodes CDR1 SGHVS and CDR2 FQNEAQ. The CDR3 spells CASSPGYNEQFF. The CDR3 nucleotides are TGTGCCAGCAGCCCGGGCTACAATGAGCAGTTCTTC.

The chain combines TRBV10-1 with TRBJ1-1; perhaps TRBD1 as D (5 bases). Germline V gene data show CDR1 as WNHNN and CDR2 as SYGVQD (reference sequence). The CDR3 spans 14 residues. The V end was cut by 5 bases, the J end by 0 bases, with 10 bases between. The CDR3 region is CASSLGLLNTEAFF. Written as DNA, the CDR3 is TGCGCCAGCAGTTTGGGACTGCTGAACACTGAAGCTTTCTTT.

This clone was seen only once. The chain has TRBV7-2 and TRBJ2-6; no definite D call. CDR3 length: 15 residues. The V end lost 0 bases, the J end lost 3 bases, and 6 bases lay between the germline ends. The germline V gene encodes CDR1 SGHTA and CDR2 FQGNSA. This CDR3 is CASSLAGGGANVLTF. The CDR3 nucleotides read TGTGCCAGCAGCTTAGCAGGCGGTGGGGCCAACGTCCTGACTTTC.